The 19 T cell receptor beta chains presented below share a single source sample, sequenced in a study of T cell repertoires in cytomegalovirus infection. TCRdb analysed the reads with MiXCR anew, one entry per CDR3 protein. The table has roughly 180,000 distinct CDR3 sequences, 28% seen once. Material for sequencing was PBMCs. Every receptor here comes from a human donor in good health (CMV status not recorded). Some clones in this sample may be carry-over from other donors' samples.

This clonotype was counted ten times or more. The V gene is TRBV7-2, the J gene TRBJ1-1; possibly TRBD1 for D (5 bases). The CDR3 contains 13 residues. Germline assignment: CDR1 SGHTA and CDR2 FQGNSA. V lost 0 bases to trimming and J lost 7 bases, with 9 bases between them. The CDR3 nucleotides read TGTGCCAGCAGCTTAGCTTGGGGGAATGAAGCTTTCTTT. Its translation: CASSLAWGNEAFF.

The CDR3 here is CASGQGNVNTEAFF. In DNA form, the CDR3 reads TGCGCCAGCGGTCAAGGCAATGTGAACACTGAAGCTTTCTTT. The rearrangement joins TRBV5-1 to TRBJ1-1; D is ambiguous. Trimming removed 7 bases at V and 0 bases at J, with 13 bases between. The length of the CDR3 is 14 residues. Germline CDR1 reads SGHRS; CDR2 reads YFSETQ.

The V gene is TRBV9, the J gene TRBJ2-3; a possible D gene is TRBD2 (6 bases). CDR1 and CDR2 (germline): SGDLS, YYNGEE. V lost 4 bases, J lost 5 bases, and 14 bases lay in between. CDR3 length: 14 residues. The CDR3 region is CASSRGGAKDTQYF. Written as DNA, the CDR3 is TGTGCCAGCAGCCGGGGCGGGGCGAAAGATACGCAGTATTTT.

Worth noting for this clonotype: The junction shows a germline mismatch at one end, possibly a read error. This chain links TRBV2 with TRBJ1-1, with D hard to call. Germline lookup yields CDR1 SNHLY and CDR2 FYNNEI. The CDR3 totals 14 residues. CDR3 loop: CASSSDGLNTDAFF. The CDR3 DNA reads TGTGCCAGCAGCTCGGACGGGTTGAACACTGATGCTTTCTTT.

The CDR3 here is CASSLQGLASGELFF. The CDR3 DNA reads as TGTGCCAGCAGTCTACAGGGACTAGCGTCAGGGGAGCTGTTTTTT. The chain combines TRBV6-2 or TRBV6-3 with TRBJ2-2; 10 nucleotides line up with TRBD2. CDR3 size: 15 residues. Germline V gives CDR1 MNHEY, CDR2 SVGEGT. V lost 5 bases to trimming and J lost 8 bases; unmatched junction nucleotides: 8.

This chain uses TRBV7-2 with TRBJ1-2; 8 bases are shared with TRBD1. This CDR3 comprises 13 residues. CDR1 and CDR2 (germline): SGHTA, FQGNSA. After removal of 5 bases from V and 8 bases from J, the junction contained 7 bases not matched to a gene. CDR3 region: CASSPGQAEGYTF. The CDR3 DNA follows: TGTGCCAGCAGCCCGGGACAGGCTGAAGGCTACACCTTC.

The chain links TRBV29-1 to TRBJ1-2; D ambiguous. The CDR3 consists of 11 residues. Germline values: CDR1 SQVTM, CDR2 ANQGSEA. V lost 7 bases, J lost 6 bases, and 12 bases lay in between. The CDR3 is CSERGVDGYTF. CDR3 coding DNA: TGCAGCGAACGGGGAGTGGATGGCTACACCTTC.

As regards this clonotype: The junction does not match germline at one end; this may be a read error. The rearrangement joins TRBV7-3 to TRBJ2-3, with TRBD1 as a possible D gene (6 bases). The length of the CDR3 is 13 residues. The germline V gene encodes CDR1 SGHTA and CDR2 FQGTGA. CDR3 DNA sequence: TGTGCCAGCAGCCTAACAGGGAGAGATACGCAGTATTTT. It codes for CASSLTGRDTQYF.

The genes are TRBV20-1 and TRBJ1-4; D unclear. Germline V CDR1 and CDR2: DFQATT, SNEGSKA (reference sequence). The ends were cut back, 3 bases at V and 0 bases at J, with 8 bases in the middle. The CDR3 consists of 14 residues. The CDR3 sequence: CSASVGTTNEKLFF. The CDR3 region has the DNA TGCAGTGCTAGTGTGGGGACAACTAATGAAAAACTGTTTTTT.

The genes are TRBV11-3 and TRBJ2-6; either TRBD1 or TRBD2 may fit D (5 bases each). CDR3 size: 15 residues. V lost 0 bases and J lost 7, with 10 bases in between. In germline, CDR1 is SGHNT, CDR2 YENEEA. The CDR3 sequence is CASSLDGTGANVLTF. CDR3 sequence (DNA): TGTGCCAGCAGCTTAGACGGGACGGGAGCCAACGTCCTGACTTTC. The entire variable domain, with the rest obtained from reference TRBV11-3 and TRBJ2-6, is as follows: EAGVVQSPRYKIIEKKQPVAFWCNPISGHNTLYWYLQNLGQGPELLIRYENEEAVDDSQLPKDRFSAERLKGVDSTLKIQPAELGDSAVYLCASSLDGTGANVLTFGAGSRLTVL.

The V and J genes are TRBV7-8 and TRBJ2-3; 8 nucleotides agree with TRBD2. Trimming took 4 bases from V and 3 from J; bases not matched to a gene: 9. This CDR3 spans 16 amino acids. From germline, CDR1 is SGHVS and CDR2 FQNEAQ. The CDR3 bases are TGTGCCAGCAGCTCGACCGGGACTAGAGATACAGATACGCAGTATTTT. The encoded protein is CASSSTGTRDTDTQYF.

This clonotype is a singleton in its sample. The gene calls are TRBV20-1 and TRBJ2-3; 12 bases fit TRBD2. V was clipped by 2 bases and J by 6 bases; unmatched bases: 3. This CDR3 has 14 amino acids. Germline-derived CDR1 and CDR2 are DFQATT and SNEGSKA (reference sequence). CDR3 DNA sequence: TGCAGTGCTAGAAGACTAGCGGGGGCTGATACGCAGTATTTT. It encodes CSARRLAGADTQYF.

V usage is TRBV6-1 and J usage is TRBJ1-5; 9 bases agree with TRBD1. J lost 4 bases, V lost 8 bases, and 3 bases had no gene match. The CDR3 consists of 13 residues. CDR1 is MNHNS, CDR2 SASEGT, per germline. The CDR3 sequence: CASRQGGNQPQHF. CDR3 nucleotide sequence: TGTGCCAGCCGACAGGGGGGGAATCAGCCCCAGCATTTT.

Only a few counts were recorded for this clonotype. The chain links TRBV7-3 to TRBJ1-1; D uncertain. The V end was cut by 5 bases, the J end by 0 bases, with 31 bases between. CDR1 is SGHTA, CDR2 FQGTGA, per germline. The CDR3 sequence is 21 residues long. The CDR3 loop is CASSPRPRKGESKYMNTEAFF. The CDR3 DNA sequence: TGTGCCAGCAGCCCGAGGCCCCGTAAAGGCGAATCAAAATACATGAACACTGAAGCTTTCTTT.

CDR3 DNA: TGTGCCAGCAGTCAGGCGGACAGGGGCTACCAAGAGACCCAGTACTTC. Translation: CASSQADRGYQETQYF. The gene calls are TRBV6-6 and TRBJ2-5; the match to TRBD1 covers 9 bases. This CDR3 contains 16 residues. After removal of 5 bases from V and 0 bases from J, the junction contained 7 bases not matched to a gene. Germline V lookup: CDR1 MNHNY, CDR2 SVGAGI (reference sequence).

The chain combines TRBV12-3 or TRBV12-4 with TRBJ1-6, with 7 bases matching TRBD1. The CDR3 is 15 amino acids. J was trimmed by 2 bases and V by 5 bases; bases with no gene match: 3. CDR3 coding DNA: TGTGCCAGCAGTCGACAGGGAACCTATAATTCACCCCTCCACTTT. Its protein product is CASSRQGTYNSPLHF.

This clonotype turned up a few times. The chain has TRBV6-5 and TRBJ1-3; D is undetermined. V was shortened by 0 bases and J by 1 base, with 19 bases between the two germline ends. This CDR3 has 19 amino acids. Germline CDR1 and CDR2: MNHEY and SVGAGI. The CDR3 coding sequence is TGTGCCAGCAGTTACTCGAGGCGTGATCGAGTGTTATCTGGAAACACCATATATTTT. Amino acids: CASSYSRRDRVLSGNTIYF.

V and J are TRBV29-1 and TRBJ2-3; the D gene is possibly TRBD1 (5 bases). This CDR3 is 15 amino acids long. Deletions cut 4 bases from V and 2 bases from J, with 16 bases between. The germline V gene has CDR1 SQVTM and CDR2 ANQGSEA. For the CDR3, the DNA is TGCAGCGTTGCAGTTTTGGGGCTAAACACAGATACGCAGTATTTT. The encoded protein is CSVAVLGLNTDTQYF.

The V call is TRBV6-1, the J call TRBJ1-1; D ambiguous. The CDR3 is made up of 11 amino acids. Germline V lookup: CDR1 MNHNS, CDR2 SASEGT. V lost 7 bases and J lost 7, with 10 bases in between. The CDR3 DNA reads TGTGCCAGCAAAACCACGGGTGAAGCTTTCTTT. Translated: CASKTTGEAFF.